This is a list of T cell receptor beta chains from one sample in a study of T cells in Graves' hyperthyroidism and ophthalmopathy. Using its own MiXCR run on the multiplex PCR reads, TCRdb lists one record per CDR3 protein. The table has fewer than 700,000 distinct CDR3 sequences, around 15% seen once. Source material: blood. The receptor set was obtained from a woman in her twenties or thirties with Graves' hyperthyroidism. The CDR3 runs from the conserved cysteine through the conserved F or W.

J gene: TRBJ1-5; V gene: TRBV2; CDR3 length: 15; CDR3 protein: CASTAENYSNQPQHF
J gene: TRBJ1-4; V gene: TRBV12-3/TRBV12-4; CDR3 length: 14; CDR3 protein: CASSLRDDNEKLFF
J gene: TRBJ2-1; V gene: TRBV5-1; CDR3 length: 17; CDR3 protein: CASSLKGTQVYDNEQFF
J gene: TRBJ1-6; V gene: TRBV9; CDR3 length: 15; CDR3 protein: CASSPTHGISSPLHF
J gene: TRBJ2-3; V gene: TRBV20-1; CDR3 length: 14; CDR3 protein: CSARSQPSTDTQYF
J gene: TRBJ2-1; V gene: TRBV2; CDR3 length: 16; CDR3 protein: CASSEDIRSPYNEQFF
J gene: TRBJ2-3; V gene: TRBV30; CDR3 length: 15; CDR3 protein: CAWSGRGLSTDTQYF
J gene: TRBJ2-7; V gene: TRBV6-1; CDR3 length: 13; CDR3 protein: CASTTDPYGEQYF
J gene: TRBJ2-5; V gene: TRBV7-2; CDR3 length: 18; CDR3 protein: CASSFGGLAGGGGETQYF
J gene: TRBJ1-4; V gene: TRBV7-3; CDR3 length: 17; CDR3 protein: CASSLRTELTTNEKLFF
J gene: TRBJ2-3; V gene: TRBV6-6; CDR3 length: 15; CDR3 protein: CASSYSREPTDTQYF
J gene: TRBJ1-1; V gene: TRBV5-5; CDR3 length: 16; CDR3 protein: CASSSILQGANTEAFF
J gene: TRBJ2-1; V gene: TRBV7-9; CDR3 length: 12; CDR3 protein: CASGSIYNEQFF
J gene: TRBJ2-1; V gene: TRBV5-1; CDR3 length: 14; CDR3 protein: CASSEGASYNEQFF
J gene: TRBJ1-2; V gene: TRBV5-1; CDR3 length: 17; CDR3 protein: CASSLGTAQLSNYGYTF
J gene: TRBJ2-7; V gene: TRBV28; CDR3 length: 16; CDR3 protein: CASSSSGRSTPYEQYF
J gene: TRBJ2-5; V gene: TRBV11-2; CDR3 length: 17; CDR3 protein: CASSFDLVMGQSETQYF
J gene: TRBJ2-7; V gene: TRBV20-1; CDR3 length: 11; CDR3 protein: CSAQGADEQYF
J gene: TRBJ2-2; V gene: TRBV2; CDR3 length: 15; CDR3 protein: CASSGQGSGTGELFF
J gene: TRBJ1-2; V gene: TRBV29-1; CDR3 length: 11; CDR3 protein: CSVTGSYGYTF
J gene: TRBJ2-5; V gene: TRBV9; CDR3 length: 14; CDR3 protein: CASSVTGNQETQYF